A single sample is the source of the 27 T cell receptor beta chains below, sequenced in a study of monozygotic twins with inflammatory bowel disease (dated by TCRdb to the late 2010s). Preparation of the library involved 5' RACE. The sample was run on an Illumina HiSeq 2500. Based on TCRdb reprocessing of the reads, there is one entry per CDR3 protein sequence, and DNA is missing. This sample's listing comprises about 300,000 distinct CDR3 sequences. Clones ranked in the top ten supply approximately 5.4% of the sample. Input material: blood. The source of these receptors is a human donor with ulcerative colitis or Crohn's disease, or a healthy co-twin of an affected twin (not recorded which).

The chain couples TRBV5-1 to TRBJ2-7; TCRdb indicates TRBD2, and absent DNA this call remains unverified. Germline CDR1 SGHRS, CDR2 YFSETQ. The CDR3 consists of 13 residues. CDR3 sequence reads: CASSLYSGYEQYF.

The chain couples TRBV6-5 to TRBJ2-1; TCRdb lists TRBD2, though no DNA is available to test this call. CDR1 MNHEY and CDR2 SVGAGI come from the germline V gene. CDR3 length: 15 amino acids. This CDR3 reads CASSYFGTSGGPQFF.

This chain uses TRBV7-7 with TRBJ2-2; lacking DNA, the TRBD1 call made by TCRdb goes unchecked. This CDR3 has 17 residues. Germline V CDR1 and CDR2: SSHAT, FNYEAQ (reference sequence). The CDR3 sequence is CASSLALGQGGTGELFF. Filled out from reference TRBV7-7 and TRBJ2-2, the complete variable domain reads GAGVSQSPRYKVTKRGQDVTLRCDPISSHATLYWYQQALGQGPEFLTYFNYEAQPDKSGLPSDRFSAERPEGSISTLTIQRTEQRDSAMYRCASSLALGQGGTGELFFGEGSRLTVL.

The chain combines TRBV19 with TRBJ1-4; TCRdb outputs TRBD1, but without DNA this stays unchecked. The CDR3 length is 13 residues. Germline CDR1 and CDR2: LNHDA and SQIVND (reference sequence). The chain's CDR3 is CASSGTVNEKLFF.

This CDR3 reads CASSVVAGGVNEQFF. The rearrangement links TRBV9 to TRBJ2-1; the TCRdb call, TRBD2, lacks DNA for checking. This CDR3 region has 15 residues. Germline CDR1 SGDLS, CDR2 YYNGEE.

This rearrangement joins TRBV5-1 to TRBJ2-3. Germline assignment: CDR1 SGHRS and CDR2 YFSETQ. The CDR3 sequence is 13 residues long. CDR3 sequence reads: CASSLLSTDTQYF.

CDR3 in amino acids: CASSTGVWGTGELFF. This chain uses TRBV5-1 with TRBJ2-2; no DNA is available, so the TRBD1 call from TCRdb remains unchecked. CDR3 length equals 15 residues. Germline lookup yields CDR1 SGHRS and CDR2 YFSETQ.

This chain uses TRBV7-2 with TRBJ2-3; the D call from TCRdb, TRBD2, cannot be confirmed without DNA. The CDR3 has 15 residues. Per the germline V gene, CDR1 is SGHTA and CDR2 is FQGNSA. CDR3 amino acids: CASSLGGGALDTQYF.

The V gene is TRBV4-1, the J gene TRBJ1-1. CDR1 and CDR2 from the germline V gene are MGHRA and YSYEKL. The CDR3 has 14 amino acids. CDR3 in amino acids: CASSQDRGRSEAFF.

J is TRBJ1-2 and V is TRBV4-3. There are 14 residues in the CDR3. CDR1 is LGHNA, CDR2 YSLEER, per germline. The CDR3 here is CASSQDGWGYGYTF.

The genes are TRBV7-8 and TRBJ2-4; there is no DNA to check the TCRdb D call of TRBD2. CDR1 and CDR2 (germline): SGHVS, FQNEAQ. This CDR3 has 17 amino acids. CDR3 sequence: CASSLSGAGLAKNIQYF.

The J gene is TRBJ2-6, the V gene TRBV7-9; as DNA is missing, the TRBD1 call by TCRdb cannot be tested. CDR3 length equals 15 residues. CDR1 is SEHNR, CDR2 FQNEAQ, per germline (reference sequence). CDR3 sequence reads: CASSWTGAGANVLTF.

The rearrangement links TRBV10-3 to TRBJ2-1; TCRdb returns TRBD2, unconfirmable since there is no DNA. The V gene's germline CDR1 is ENHRY and CDR2 SYGVKD. This CDR3 has 15 amino acids. CDR3 loop: CAISSTSGGYNEQFF.

The V call is TRBV29-1, the J call TRBJ1-3; the D gene TCRdb calls, TRBD1, cannot be checked with no DNA. The CDR3 runs to 15 residues. Germline-derived CDR1 and CDR2 are SQVTM and ANQGSEA. This CDR3 is CSARSDRAFGNTIYF.

CDR3 amino acids: CAGGRAITGELFF. The gene calls are TRBV12-3 or TRBV12-4 and TRBJ2-2; TCRdb's D gene call, TRBD2, goes unchecked for lack of DNA. CDR3 size: 13 residues.

The chain links TRBV7-2 to TRBJ2-1; the D gene TCRdb calls, TRBD1, cannot be checked with no DNA. There are 16 residues in the CDR3. Germline CDR1 SGHTA, CDR2 FQGNSA. The CDR3 loop reads CASSLSRTGGRNEQFF.

This chain connects TRBV9 to TRBJ2-2; TCRdb lists TRBD2, though no DNA is available to test this call. The V gene's germline CDR1 is SGDLS and CDR2 YYNGEE. The CDR3 consists of 16 residues. The CDR3 loop reads CASSAGLAGVDGELFF.

This chain connects TRBV12-3 or TRBV12-4 to TRBJ1-1; TCRdb proposes TRBD1, but this gene call is untestable without DNA. This CDR3 region has 11 residues. CDR3: CASTLDREAFF.

The chain joins TRBV6-5 to TRBJ2-1. The CDR3 sequence is 15 residues long. Germline CDR1 MNHEY, CDR2 SVGAGI. This chain's CDR3 is CASSYFSGAYNEQFF.

J is TRBJ2-2 and V is TRBV20-1; absent DNA, TCRdb's TRBD2 call cannot be checked. Germline assignment: CDR1 DFQATT and CDR2 SNEGSKA (reference sequence). The CDR3 covers 13 residues. The CDR3 here is CSAATTSGGELFF.

This chain links TRBV6-1 with TRBJ2-7; the D call of TRBD1 rests on TCRdb alone, since no DNA is present to check it. The CDR3 is 12 residues long. The germline gives CDR1 MNHNS, CDR2 SASEGT. CDR3 amino acids: CATRDGPYEQYF.

The chain links TRBV24-1 to TRBJ2-7; TCRdb's D call of TRBD1 is untestable without DNA. Per the germline V gene, CDR1 is KGHDR and CDR2 is SFDVKD. The CDR3 is made up of 16 amino acids. The CDR3 reads CATSDPSGQGSHEQYF.

The chain has TRBV7-6 and TRBJ2-2; the TRBD1 assignment by TCRdb is unverifiable without DNA. CDR1 and CDR2 from the germline V gene are SGHVS and FNYEAQ. CDR3 length equals 16 residues. The CDR3 sequence: CASSSRQGLNTGELFF.

V usage is TRBV6-1 and J usage is TRBJ2-1. In germline, CDR1 is MNHNS, CDR2 SASEGT. This CDR3 region has 11 residues. The CDR3 spells CASSEARNQFF.

The rearrangement links TRBV7-2 to TRBJ1-5; the D gene TCRdb calls, TRBD1, cannot be checked with no DNA. CDR3 length: 15 amino acids. Germline CDR1 is SGHTA and CDR2 is FQGNSA. CDR3 sequence: CASGGEGALDQPQHF.

This chain uses TRBV18 with TRBJ1-1; TCRdb's D call, TRBD1, is unchecked because there is no DNA. CDR3 size: 16 residues. The V gene's germline CDR1 is KGHSH and CDR2 LQKENI. The CDR3 is CASSEGQGTSNTEAFF.

The genes are TRBV28 and TRBJ1-5; TCRdb calls TRBD1, which cannot be checked without DNA. CDR1 is MDHEN and CDR2 is SYDVKM in the germline V gene. This CDR3 comprises 13 residues. CDR3 in amino acids: CASRGHSNQPQHF.